The clone carrying this TCR beta chain occurred many times. Its antigen remains unidentified. Use of 60 Vbeta and 13 Jbeta primers characterized the PCR. Some clones are missing from TCRdb's copy, which holds only in-frame ones; the method was immunoSEQ multiplex PCR. The sample gives 120,000 or so clones, about 80% of which show up once; roughly 9.6% is in the top ten. Deletions cut 6 bases from V and 10 bases from J, with 12 bases between. The CDR3 consists of 11 residues. Germline values: CDR1 MNHNY, CDR2 SVGAGI (reference sequence). The record originates from a study of cytomegalovirus exposure and HLA in healthy donors. Study results and limitations: Whilst most TCR sequences proved rare, a subset of public TCRs occurred across many donors. Associated with HLA alleles at 0.05 false discovery rate in a later analysis were 16,951 TCR beta sequences. In a later analysis, TCR association rates varied by HLA locus: DRB1 most, HLA-C fewest.

This sequence originates from a young man in good health and CMV-seropositive. The rearrangement joins TRBV6-6 to TRBJ1-1, with D uncertain. The sample was PBMCs. Here the CDR3 DNA reads TGTGCCAGCAGACATGACGAGGGAGCTTTCTTT. Encoded protein: CASRHDEGAFF.